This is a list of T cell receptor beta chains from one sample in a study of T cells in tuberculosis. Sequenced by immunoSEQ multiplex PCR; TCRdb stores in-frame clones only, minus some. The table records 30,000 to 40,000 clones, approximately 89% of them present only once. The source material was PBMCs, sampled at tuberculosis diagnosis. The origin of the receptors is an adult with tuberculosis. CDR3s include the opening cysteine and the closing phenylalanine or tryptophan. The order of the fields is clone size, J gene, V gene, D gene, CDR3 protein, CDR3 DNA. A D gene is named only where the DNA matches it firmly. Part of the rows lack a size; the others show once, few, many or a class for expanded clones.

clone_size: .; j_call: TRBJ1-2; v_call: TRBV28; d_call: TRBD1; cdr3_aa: CASGTVATGSEYGYTF; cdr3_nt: TGTGCCAGCGGCACGGTCGCGACAGGGTCAGAGTATGGCTACACCTTC
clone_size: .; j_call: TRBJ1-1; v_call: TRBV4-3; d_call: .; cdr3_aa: CASSQAPGTLNTEAFF; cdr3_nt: TGCGCCAGCAGCCAAGCCCCCGGGACACTGAACACTGAAGCTTTCTTT
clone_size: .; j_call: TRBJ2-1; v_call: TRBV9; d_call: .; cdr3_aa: CASSPLPVYNEQFF; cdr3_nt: TGTGCCAGCAGTCCACTCCCGGTTTACAATGAGCAGTTCTTC
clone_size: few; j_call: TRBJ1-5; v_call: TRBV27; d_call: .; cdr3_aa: CASSPGLGGQPQHF; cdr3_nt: TGTGCCAGCAGTCCCGGACTTGGCGGTCAGCCCCAGCATTTT
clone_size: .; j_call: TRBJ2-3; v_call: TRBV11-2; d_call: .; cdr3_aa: CASSFAGSDIRDTQYF; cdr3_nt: TGTGCCAGCAGCTTTGCAGGGTCGGACATCAGGGATACGCAGTATTTT
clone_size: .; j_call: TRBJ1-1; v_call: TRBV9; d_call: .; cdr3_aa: CASSVGSMNTEAFF; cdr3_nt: TGTGCCAGCAGCGTAGGGAGTATGAACACTGAAGCTTTCTTT
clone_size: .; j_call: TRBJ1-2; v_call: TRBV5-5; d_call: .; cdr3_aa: CASSRPGNYGYTF; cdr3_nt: TGTGCCAGCAGCCGACCGGGAAACTATGGCTACACCTTC
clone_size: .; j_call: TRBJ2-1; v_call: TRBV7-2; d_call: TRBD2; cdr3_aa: CASSLVERGEQFF; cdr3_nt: TGTGCCAGCAGCTTAGTTGAGCGGGGCGAGCAGTTCTTC
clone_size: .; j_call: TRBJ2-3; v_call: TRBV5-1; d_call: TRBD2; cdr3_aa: CASSLASGVSTDTQYF; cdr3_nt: TGCGCCAGCAGCTTGGCTAGCGGAGTCAGCACAGATACGCAGTATTTT
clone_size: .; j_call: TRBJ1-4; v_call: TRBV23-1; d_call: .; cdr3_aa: CASSLQMTRGPTNEKLFF; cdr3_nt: TGCGCCAGCAGTCTTCAAATGACCCGCGGGCCAACTAATGAAAAACTGTTTTTT
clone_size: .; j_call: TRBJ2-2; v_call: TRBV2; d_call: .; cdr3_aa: CASRSGVLTGELFF; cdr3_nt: TGTGCCAGCAGGTCGGGGGTTTTGACCGGGGAGCTGTTTTTT
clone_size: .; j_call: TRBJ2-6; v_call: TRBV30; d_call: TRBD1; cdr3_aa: CAWSALYGTGPTSGANVLTF; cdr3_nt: TGTGCCTGGAGCGCACTGTACGGGACAGGGCCCACCTCTGGGGCCAACGTCCTGACTTTC
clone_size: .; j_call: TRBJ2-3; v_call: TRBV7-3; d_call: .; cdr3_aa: CASSLQGRTDTQYF; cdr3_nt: TGTGCCAGCAGCTTACAGGGTCGGACAGATACGCAGTATTTT
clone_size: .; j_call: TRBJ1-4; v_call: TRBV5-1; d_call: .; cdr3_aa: CASSPGQPIEKLFF; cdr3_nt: TGCGCCAGCAGCCCGGGACAACCGATTGAAAAACTGTTTTTT
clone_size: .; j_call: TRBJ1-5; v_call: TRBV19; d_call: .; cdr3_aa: CASSIGHNSNQPQHF; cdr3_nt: TGTGCCAGTAGTATAGGGCACAATAGCAATCAGCCCCAGCATTTT
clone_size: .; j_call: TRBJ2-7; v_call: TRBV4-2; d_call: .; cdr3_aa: CASSQEWRAYEQYF; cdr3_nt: TGTGCCAGCAGCCAAGAGTGGCGGGCCTACGAGCAGTACTTC
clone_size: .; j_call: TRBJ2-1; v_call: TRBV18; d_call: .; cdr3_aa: CASSPGSGNEQFF; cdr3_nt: TGTGCCAGCTCACCAGGCTCTGGCAATGAGCAGTTCTTC
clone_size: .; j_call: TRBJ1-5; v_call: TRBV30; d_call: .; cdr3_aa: CAWSVFEVGRSQPQHF; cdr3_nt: TGTGCCTGGAGTGTATTCGAGGTGGGGCGAAGTCAGCCCCAGCATTTT
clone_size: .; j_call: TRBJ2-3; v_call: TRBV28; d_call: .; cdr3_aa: CASSSGGTDTQYF; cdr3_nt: TGTGCCAGCAGTTCCGGGGGCACAGATACGCAGTATTTT
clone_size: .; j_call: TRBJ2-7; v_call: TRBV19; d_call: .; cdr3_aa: CASSARQGGHEQYF; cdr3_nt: TGTGCCAGTAGTGCCCGACAGGGAGGTCACGAGCAGTACTTC
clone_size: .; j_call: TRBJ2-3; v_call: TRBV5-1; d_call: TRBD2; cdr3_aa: CASSLSVAGSTDTQYF; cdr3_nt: TGCGCCAGCAGCTTGTCGGTAGCGGGGAGCACAGATACGCAGTATTTT
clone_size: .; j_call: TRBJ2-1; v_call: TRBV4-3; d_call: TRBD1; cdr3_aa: CASSRTTVGTGRMDEQFF; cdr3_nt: TGCGCCAGCAGCCGCACAACGGTAGGGACAGGGAGGATGGATGAGCAGTTCTTC
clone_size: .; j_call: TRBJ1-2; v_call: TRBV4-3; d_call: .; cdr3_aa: CASSQTLQGSYGYTF; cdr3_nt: TGCGCCAGCAGCCAGACCCTTCAGGGATCCTATGGCTACACCTTC
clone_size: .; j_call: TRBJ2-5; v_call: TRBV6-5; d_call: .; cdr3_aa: CASSYSWETQETQYF; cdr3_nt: TGTGCCAGCAGTTACAGCTGGGAGACCCAAGAGACCCAGTACTTC
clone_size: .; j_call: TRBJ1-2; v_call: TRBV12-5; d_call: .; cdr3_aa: CASGRDSLTRGYTF; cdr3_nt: TGTGCTAGTGGTCGGGACTCTCTAACTAGGGGCTACACCTTC
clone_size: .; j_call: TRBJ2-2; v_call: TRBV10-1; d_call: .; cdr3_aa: CASVDKGISRAQGELFF; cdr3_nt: TGCGCCAGCGTGGACAAGGGTATATCTCGGGCTCAAGGGGAGCTGTTTTTT
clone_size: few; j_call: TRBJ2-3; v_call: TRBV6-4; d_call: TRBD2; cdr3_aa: CASSEVPSGGGTDTQYF; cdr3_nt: TGTGCCAGCAGTGAAGTCCCCAGCGGGGGAGGCACAGATACGCAGTATTTT
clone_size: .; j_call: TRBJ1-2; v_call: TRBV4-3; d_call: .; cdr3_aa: CASSQSRGSNYGYTF; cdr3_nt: TGCGCCAGCAGCCAAAGTAGAGGGTCCAACTATGGCTACACCTTC
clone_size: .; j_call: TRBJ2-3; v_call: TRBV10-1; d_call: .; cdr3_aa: CASSESRRLRTDTQYF; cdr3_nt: TGCGCCAGCAGTGAGTCGAGAAGACTCCGCACAGATACGCAGTATTTT
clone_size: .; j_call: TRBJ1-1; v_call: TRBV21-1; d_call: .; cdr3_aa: CASSKDLAGGTSTNTEAFF; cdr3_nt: TGTGCCAGCAGCAAAGATTTGGCAGGGGGTACCTCAACGAACACTGAAGCTTTCTTT
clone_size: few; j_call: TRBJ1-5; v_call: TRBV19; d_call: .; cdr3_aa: CASSRWVRGNQPQHF; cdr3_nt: TGTGCCAGTAGTAGGTGGGTCAGGGGAAATCAGCCCCAGCATTTT
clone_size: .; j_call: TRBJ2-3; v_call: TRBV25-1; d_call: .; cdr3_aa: CASGSGDSTDTQYF; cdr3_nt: TGTGCCAGCGGTTCCGGGGATAGCACAGATACGCAGTATTTT
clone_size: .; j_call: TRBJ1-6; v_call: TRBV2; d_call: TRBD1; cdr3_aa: CASSANLGQGKALHF; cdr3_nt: TGTGCCAGCAGTGCTAACCTGGGACAGGGAAAGGCCCTCCACTTT
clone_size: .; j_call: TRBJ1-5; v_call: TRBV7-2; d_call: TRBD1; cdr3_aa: CASSSGGANGQPQHF; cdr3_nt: TGTGCCAGCAGCTCAGGGGGCGCAAACGGTCAGCCCCAGCATTTT
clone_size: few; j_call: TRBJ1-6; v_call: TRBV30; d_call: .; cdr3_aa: CAFRGYNSPLHF; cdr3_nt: TGTGCCTTCCGCGGGTATAATTCACCCCTCCACTTT
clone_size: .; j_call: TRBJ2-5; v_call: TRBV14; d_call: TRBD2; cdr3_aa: CASSPGLVVTKETQYF; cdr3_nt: TGTGCCAGCAGCCCGGGACTAGTGGTGACAAAAGAGACCCAGTACTTC
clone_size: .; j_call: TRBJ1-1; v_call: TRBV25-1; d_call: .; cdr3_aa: CASSGQVNTEAFF; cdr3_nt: TGTGCCAGCAGTGGCCAGGTTAACACTGAAGCTTTCTTT
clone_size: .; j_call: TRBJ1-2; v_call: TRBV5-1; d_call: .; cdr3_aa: CASSSPTDPFNYGYTF; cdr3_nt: TGCGCCAGCAGCTCTCCGACAGACCCATTTAACTATGGCTACACCTTC
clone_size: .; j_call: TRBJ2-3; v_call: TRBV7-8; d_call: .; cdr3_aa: CASSFPASGLSTDTQYF; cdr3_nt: TGTGCCAGCAGCTTTCCGGCGAGTGGACTTAGCACAGATACGCAGTATTTT
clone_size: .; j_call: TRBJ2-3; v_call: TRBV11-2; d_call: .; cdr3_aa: CASRTVSTDTQYF; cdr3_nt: TGTGCCAGCCGGACAGTGAGCACAGATACGCAGTATTTT
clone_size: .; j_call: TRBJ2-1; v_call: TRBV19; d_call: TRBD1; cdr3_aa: CASSGSAGTGDYNEQFF; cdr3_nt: TGTGCCAGTAGTGGTTCCGCCGGGACAGGAGATTACAATGAGCAGTTCTTC